This is a list of T cell receptor beta chains from one sample in a study of T cells in tuberculosis. The table came from immunoSEQ multiplex PCR; TCRdb's copy has only in-frame clones and leaves some out. In the table there are approximately 30,000 clones, roughly nine tenths of which are singletons. Specimen: PBMCs. Every receptor here comes from a donor aged 10-30 years with latent tuberculosis or without tuberculosis infection. The CDR3 runs from the conserved cysteine through the conserved F or W. Fields, in order: D gene, V gene, clone size, J gene, CDR3 DNA, CDR3 protein. D genes are given only for firm matches. For some rows the clone size is stated as once, few or many, or as a class when expanded; others skip it.

d_gene: NA
v_gene: TRBV7-2
abundance: NA
j_gene: TRBJ1-1
CDR3nt: TGTGCCAGCAGCATCGACACTTTAGAGGCTTTCTTT
CDR3aa: CASSIDTLEAFF

d_gene: NA
v_gene: TRBV9
abundance: NA
j_gene: TRBJ2-3
CDR3nt: TGTGCCAGCAGGAGGAATGGAGGCACAGATACGCAGTATTTT
CDR3aa: CASRRNGGTDTQYF

d_gene: NA
v_gene: TRBV6-1
abundance: once
j_gene: TRBJ2-5
CDR3nt: TGTGCCAGCAGCGTCAGGGAGACCCAGTACTTC
CDR3aa: CASSVRETQYF

d_gene: TRBD2
v_gene: TRBV11-2
abundance: NA
j_gene: TRBJ2-7
CDR3nt: TGTGCCAGCAGCCCGGAGGCGGGAGGCCGTTTTAGCTCCTACGAGCAGTACTTC
CDR3aa: CASSPEAGGRFSSYEQYF

d_gene: NA
v_gene: TRBV30
abundance: NA
j_gene: TRBJ2-7
CDR3nt: TGTGCCTGGAGTGTACAAGCCCGAGGCCCGTCACGGCAGTACTTC
CDR3aa: CAWSVQARGPSRQYF

d_gene: NA
v_gene: TRBV9
abundance: once
j_gene: TRBJ1-2
CDR3nt: TGTGCCAGCAGCGAGGGCCTGGGACTAACCTATGGCTACACCTTC
CDR3aa: CASSEGLGLTYGYTF

d_gene: TRBD1
v_gene: TRBV5-4
abundance: once
j_gene: TRBJ1-6
CDR3nt: TGTGCCAGCAGCCGGGGACAGGGGTTTTCACCCCTCCACTTT
CDR3aa: CASSRGQGFSPLHF

d_gene: TRBD1
v_gene: TRBV7-8
abundance: few
j_gene: TRBJ1-5
CDR3nt: TGTGCCAGCAGCACGGGACAGGGTGGCGATAGCAATCAGCCCCAGCATTTT
CDR3aa: CASSTGQGGDSNQPQHF

d_gene: TRBD1
v_gene: TRBV7-9
abundance: NA
j_gene: TRBJ2-7
CDR3nt: TGTGCCAGCAGCTCCAGGGACAGGGGTGACTACGAGCAGTACTTC
CDR3aa: CASSSRDRGDYEQYF

d_gene: NA
v_gene: TRBV19
abundance: NA
j_gene: TRBJ2-1
CDR3nt: TGTGCCAGTAGGGGAGGGGGACGGCTCTACAATGAGCAGTTCTTC
CDR3aa: CASRGGGRLYNEQFF

d_gene: TRBD1
v_gene: TRBV5-1
abundance: NA
j_gene: TRBJ1-5
CDR3nt: TGCGCCAGCAGCTTGGTCCAGGGGGGAGGGCCCCAGCATTTT
CDR3aa: CASSLVQGGGPQHF

d_gene: NA
v_gene: TRBV28
abundance: NA
j_gene: TRBJ1-2
CDR3nt: TGTGCCAGCAGTTTACTTCAGGGGCCAGGAGGCTACACCTTC
CDR3aa: CASSLLQGPGGYTF

d_gene: TRBD1
v_gene: TRBV5-1
abundance: NA
j_gene: TRBJ2-7
CDR3nt: TGCGCCAGCATTAGGACAGGGGCATCTGACGAGCAGTACTTC
CDR3aa: CASIRTGASDEQYF

d_gene: TRBD2
v_gene: TRBV5-5
abundance: NA
j_gene: TRBJ2-4
CDR3nt: TGTGCCAGCAGCGTGGGACTAGCGGCCCTGCAAGCCAAAAACATTCAGTACTTC
CDR3aa: CASSVGLAALQAKNIQYF

d_gene: NA
v_gene: TRBV7-2
abundance: NA
j_gene: TRBJ2-1
CDR3nt: TGTGCCAGCAGCCCAACAGGGGACTTTAACAATGAGCAGTTCTTC
CDR3aa: CASSPTGDFNNEQFF

d_gene: NA
v_gene: TRBV29-1
abundance: NA
j_gene: TRBJ2-5
CDR3nt: TGCAGCCCCCTGGTCCTAGACCGGGAGACCCAGTACTTC
CDR3aa: CSPLVLDRETQYF

d_gene: NA
v_gene: TRBV28
abundance: NA
j_gene: TRBJ2-3
CDR3nt: TGTGCCAGCAGTCCCCTGGCAGGGATAACAGATACGCAGTATTTT
CDR3aa: CASSPLAGITDTQYF

d_gene: NA
v_gene: TRBV2
abundance: NA
j_gene: TRBJ1-4
CDR3nt: TGTGCCAGCAGGTACCGCGGACACCTTAATGAAAAACTGTTTTTT
CDR3aa: CASRYRGHLNEKLFF

d_gene: TRBD1
v_gene: TRBV9
abundance: NA
j_gene: TRBJ2-1
CDR3nt: TGTGCCAGCAGCGTAGCCCCAGGGGGATTCGGTGAGCAGTTCTTC
CDR3aa: CASSVAPGGFGEQFF

d_gene: NA
v_gene: TRBV18
abundance: NA
j_gene: TRBJ1-5
CDR3nt: TGTGCCAGCTCACCTGGCCAGTATAGCAATCAGCCCCAGCATTTT
CDR3aa: CASSPGQYSNQPQHF

d_gene: TRBD2
v_gene: TRBV4-3
abundance: once
j_gene: TRBJ2-1
CDR3nt: TGCGCCAGCAGCCAAGACGGTTTTTCTAGCGGGAGAAGCGACAATGAGCAGTTCTTC
CDR3aa: CASSQDGFSSGRSDNEQFF

d_gene: NA
v_gene: TRBV7-2
abundance: NA
j_gene: TRBJ2-5
CDR3nt: TGTGCCAGCAGCTCGACGGGGAAGACCCAGTACTTC
CDR3aa: CASSSTGKTQYF

d_gene: NA
v_gene: TRBV11-3
abundance: few
j_gene: TRBJ2-3
CDR3nt: TGTGCCAGCAGCTTATTCGCGGCAGATACGCAGTATTTT
CDR3aa: CASSLFAADTQYF

d_gene: NA
v_gene: TRBV9
abundance: NA
j_gene: TRBJ2-7
CDR3nt: TGTGCCAGCAGCCGTAGCGGCGCGGTGACCTACGAGCAGTACTTC
CDR3aa: CASSRSGAVTYEQYF

d_gene: TRBD2
v_gene: TRBV27
abundance: NA
j_gene: TRBJ2-7
CDR3nt: TGTGCCACCCTACGCTGGGGGGGGGATCCTAGCGAGCAGTACTTC
CDR3aa: CATLRWGGDPSEQYF

d_gene: NA
v_gene: TRBV9
abundance: NA
j_gene: TRBJ2-2
CDR3nt: TGTGCCAGCAGCCCCCACGTGGGCGCGGGCACCGGGGAGCTGTTTTTT
CDR3aa: CASSPHVGAGTGELFF

d_gene: NA
v_gene: TRBV19
abundance: NA
j_gene: TRBJ1-5
CDR3nt: TGTGCCAGTAGGAGAGTATACCGGGACATCTATAGCAATCAGCCCCAGCATTTT
CDR3aa: CASRRVYRDIYSNQPQHF

d_gene: TRBD2
v_gene: TRBV28
abundance: NA
j_gene: TRBJ2-1
CDR3nt: TGTGCCAGCAGTTCCTTCGGGACTAGCGGTTACAATGAGCAGTTCTTC
CDR3aa: CASSSFGTSGYNEQFF

d_gene: NA
v_gene: TRBV27
abundance: NA
j_gene: TRBJ2-7
CDR3nt: TGTGCCAGCAGTTTATCGGGCAGTACGACCTACGAGCAGTACTTC
CDR3aa: CASSLSGSTTYEQYF

d_gene: TRBD1
v_gene: TRBV30
abundance: NA
j_gene: TRBJ1-1
CDR3nt: TGTGCCTGGGGCCTCCAGGGGGTAGGGACTGAAGCTTTCTTT
CDR3aa: CAWGLQGVGTEAFF

d_gene: NA
v_gene: TRBV11-3
abundance: NA
j_gene: TRBJ1-1
CDR3nt: TGTGCCAGCAGCTTATCCCGGGACACTGAAGCTTTCTTT
CDR3aa: CASSLSRDTEAFF

d_gene: TRBD1
v_gene: TRBV6-5
abundance: NA
j_gene: TRBJ1-6
CDR3nt: TGTGCCAGCAGTTTATATCGACAGGGGGCCTCACCCCTCCACTTT
CDR3aa: CASSLYRQGASPLHF

d_gene: TRBD1
v_gene: TRBV7-2
abundance: NA
j_gene: TRBJ1-2
CDR3nt: TGTGCCAGCAGCTCAGGGACAGGGGCAGGCTATGGCTACACCTTC
CDR3aa: CASSSGTGAGYGYTF

d_gene: NA
v_gene: TRBV18
abundance: NA
j_gene: TRBJ1-5
CDR3nt: TGTGCCAGCTCACCCAACCCATGGCAGACTGATAGCAATCAGCCCCAGCATTTT
CDR3aa: CASSPNPWQTDSNQPQHF

d_gene: NA
v_gene: TRBV11-2
abundance: NA
j_gene: TRBJ2-1
CDR3nt: TGTGCCAGCAGCTCGCCACTACGGTTGCAGTTCTTC
CDR3aa: CASSSPLRLQFF

d_gene: NA
v_gene: TRBV7-9
abundance: NA
j_gene: TRBJ2-1
CDR3nt: TGTGCCAGCAGTCTCCTCCCGGGGTTAAATGAGCAGTTCTTC
CDR3aa: CASSLLPGLNEQFF

d_gene: NA
v_gene: TRBV11-3
abundance: NA
j_gene: TRBJ1-1
CDR3nt: TGTGCCAGCAGTTCCTGGACAGTCGGGTCCACTGAAGCTTTCTTT
CDR3aa: CASSSWTVGSTEAFF

d_gene: NA
v_gene: TRBV28
abundance: NA
j_gene: TRBJ2-3
CDR3nt: TGTGCCAGCAGTTTGGTAGCGATAGGGACAGATACGCAGTATTTT
CDR3aa: CASSLVAIGTDTQYF

d_gene: NA
v_gene: TRBV6-1
abundance: NA
j_gene: TRBJ2-7
CDR3nt: TGTGCCAGCAGTGAAAGTTGGGGCCTGGAGCAGTACTTC
CDR3aa: CASSESWGLEQYF

d_gene: TRBD2
v_gene: TRBV7-8
abundance: NA
j_gene: TRBJ2-5
CDR3nt: TGTGCCAGCAGCTCCAAGCGGCTAGCGGGAGGCCAAGAGACCCAGTACTTC
CDR3aa: CASSSKRLAGGQETQYF

d_gene: NA
v_gene: TRBV15
abundance: few
j_gene: TRBJ2-7
CDR3nt: TGTGCCACCAGCAGGGCACCATACGAGCAGTACTTC
CDR3aa: CATSRAPYEQYF

d_gene: NA
v_gene: TRBV29-1
abundance: NA
j_gene: TRBJ1-2
CDR3nt: TGCAGCGTGGCGGCATCAACAGGGTACGGCTACACCTTC
CDR3aa: CSVAASTGYGYTF

d_gene: TRBD1
v_gene: TRBV25-1
abundance: few
j_gene: TRBJ1-1
CDR3nt: TGTGCCAGCAGTCACTGGGGGACAGGGAGGAACACTGAAGCTTTCTTT
CDR3aa: CASSHWGTGRNTEAFF

d_gene: NA
v_gene: TRBV7-9
abundance: NA
j_gene: TRBJ1-4
CDR3nt: TGTGCCAGCAGCTTAGGGGGGCCCGCTAATGAAAAACTGTTTTTT
CDR3aa: CASSLGGPANEKLFF

d_gene: TRBD1
v_gene: TRBV9
abundance: NA
j_gene: TRBJ1-1
CDR3nt: TGTGCCAGCAGCGAGAGAGGGACAGGAGGAACTGAAGCTTTCTTT
CDR3aa: CASSERGTGGTEAFF

d_gene: NA
v_gene: TRBV4-1
abundance: NA
j_gene: TRBJ2-7
CDR3nt: TGCGCCAGCAGCCTCGCAGGGGTCCCACGGGACGAGCAGTACTTC
CDR3aa: CASSLAGVPRDEQYF

d_gene: TRBD2
v_gene: TRBV19
abundance: NA
j_gene: TRBJ2-7
CDR3nt: TGTGCCAGTAGTCCATCCGGGGGGGCCTACGAGCAGTACTTC
CDR3aa: CASSPSGGAYEQYF